A single sample is the source of the 14 T cell receptor beta chains below, sequenced in a study of blood T cell repertoires in COVID-19. Measured with immunoSEQ multiplex PCR; TCRdb has only the in-frame clones, and not every one. Of approximately 340,000 clones detected, around four fifths appear once; the ten largest clones hold almost 3%. Input material: peripheral blood. The receptor source for this set is a man younger than 45 with active or convalescent COVID-19.

The V call is TRBV4-2, the J call TRBJ1-4; 8 bases agree with TRBD1. The CDR3 extends over 15 amino acids. CDR1 and CDR2 from the germline V gene are LGHNA and YNFKEQ. J lost 8 bases, V lost 0 bases, and 5 bases had no gene match. CDR3 coding DNA: TGTGCCAGCAGCCAAGACGCAGGGGGCGTAGAAAAACTGTTTTTT. It encodes CASSQDAGGVEKLFF.

The chain joins TRBV7-8 to TRBJ2-5, with a weak D call TRBD1 (6 bases). This CDR3 contains 14 residues. Germline V gene lookup returns CDR1 SGHVS and CDR2 FQNEAQ. V lost 5 bases, J lost 5 bases, and 15 bases lay in between. CDR3 DNA: TGTGCCAGCAGCACGCGAACAGGGAGTGAGACCCAGTACTTC. It is translated as CASSTRTGSETQYF.

The gene calls are TRBV12-3 or TRBV12-4 and TRBJ2-3, with 8 bases aligning to TRBD1. After removal of 1 base from V and 6 bases from J, the junction contained 0 bases not matched to a gene. The CDR3 consists of 13 residues. Here the CDR3 reads CASSLGTGDTQYF. The CDR3, as DNA: TGTGCCAGCAGTTTAGGGACAGGGGATACGCAGTATTTT.

The chain carries TRBV10-3 and TRBJ2-7; D not certain. Germline assignment: CDR1 ENHRY and CDR2 SYGVKD. This CDR3 comprises 13 residues. The V end was cut by 0 bases, the J end by 6 bases, with 9 bases between. The chain's CDR3 is CAISESRVFEQYF. For the CDR3, the DNA is TGTGCCATCAGTGAGTCCCGGGTCTTCGAGCAGTACTTC.

This clone was detected a few times. CDR3 residues: CASSPSVRGGADGTQYF. As DNA, the CDR3 is TGTGCCAGCAGCCCAAGTGTACGCGGGGGGGCCGATGGGACCCAGTACTTC. This chain uses TRBV7-6 with TRBJ2-5; TRBD2 agrees at 9 bases. The CDR3 is 17 amino acids. With 5 bases clipped from V and 7 bases from J, the junction kept 17 bases outside the gene matches. Germline V CDR1 and CDR2: SGHVS, FNYEAQ.

The chain couples TRBV2 to TRBJ1-5, with D hard to call. Trimming stripped 6 bases from V and 5 bases from J, with 14 bases between. There are 14 residues in the CDR3. Germline CDR1 is SNHLY and CDR2 is FYNNEI. The CDR3 bases are TGTGCCAGCAGGCCGGGTTTAAATCATCAGCCCCAGCATTTT. Translating gives CASRPGLNHQPQHF. The full variable domain, its missing parts supplied by reference TRBV2 and TRBJ1-5, is EPEVTQTPSHQVTQMGQEVILRCVPISNHLYFYWYRQILGQKVEFLVSFYNNEISEKSEIFDDQFSVERPDGSNFTLKIRSTKLEDSAMYFCASRPGLNHQPQHFGDGTRLSIL.

This chain uses TRBV15 with TRBJ2-1; 14 bases agree with TRBD2. Germline V gene sequence: CDR1 LNHNV, CDR2 YYDKDF (reference sequence). This CDR3 is built from 16 residues. The J segment lost 8 bases and the V segment lost 3 bases, leaving 6 bases of the junction unmatched. The DNA of the CDR3 is TGTGCCACCAGCAGCTCCGGGACTAGCGGGAGCCATGAGCAGTTCTTC. Translation: CATSSSGTSGSHEQFF.

The chain couples TRBV29-1 to TRBJ2-7, with 11 positions matching TRBD2. V shed 7 bases and J 6 bases; nucleotides not matched to a gene: 8. The V gene's germline CDR1 is SQVTM and CDR2 ANQGSEA. The CDR3 has 13 residues. The CDR3 DNA reads TGCAGCGCCTTAGCGGGAGGGCCGGGCGAGCAGTACTTC. This codes for CSALAGGPGEQYF.

The table lists this clone with a few counts. Other DNA sequences from this sample encode an identical CDR3 as well. The rearrangement joins TRBV18 to TRBJ2-7; the match to TRBD2 covers 9 bases. Germline CDR1 reads KGHSH; CDR2 reads LQKENI. This CDR3 spans 14 amino acids. The J segment lost 4 bases and the V segment lost 3 bases, leaving 4 bases of the junction unmatched. Here the CDR3 reads CASSPAGGPYEQYF. The DNA for the CDR3 is TGTGCCAGCTCACCCGCGGGGGGGCCTTACGAGCAGTACTTC. The full variable domain, with the rest looked up from reference TRBV18 and TRBJ2-7, is NAGVMQNPRHLVRRRGQEARLRCSPMKGHSHVYWYRQLPEEGLKFMVYLQKENIIDESGMPKERFSAEFPKEGPSILRIQQVVRGDSAAYFCASSPAGGPYEQYFGPGTRLTVT.

This clone is a singleton in its sample. The chain couples TRBV9 to TRBJ2-7; D unresolved. Looked up from germline, CDR1 is SGDLS and CDR2 is YYNGEE. The CDR3 extends over 13 amino acids. V lost 0 bases to trimming and J lost 0 bases, with 4 bases between them. In nucleotides, the CDR3 is TGTGCCAGCAGCGTAGCCAGCTCCTACGAGCAGTACTTC. It is translated as CASSVASSYEQYF.

The CDR3 region has the DNA TGCGCCAGCCGCCCCACAGGGAGTAACTACGAGCAGTACTTC. Residues: CASRPTGSNYEQYF. This chain uses TRBV5-1 with TRBJ2-7, with D possibly TRBD1 on 6 matching bases. Germline V CDR1 and CDR2: SGHRS, YFSETQ. V was clipped by 7 bases and J by 3 bases, with 17 bases between them. This CDR3 has 14 residues.

As DNA, the CDR3 is TGTGCCAGCAGCCCCTTGGACAGCGGGGCAGCTTTCTTT. Protein product: CASSPLDSGAAFF. This chain uses TRBV9 with TRBJ1-1; a possible D gene is TRBD1 (6 bases). This CDR3 is built from 13 residues. The germline V gene has CDR1 SGDLS and CDR2 YYNGEE. Between the trimmed V and J ends, which lost 4 bases and 10 bases, there was a span of 17 bases.

The gene calls are TRBV7-3 and TRBJ1-6; D remains unclear. Germline values: CDR1 SGHTA, CDR2 FQGTGA. V lost 5 bases and J lost 6, with 8 bases in between. The CDR3 covers 13 residues. The CDR3 sequence is CASSVSANSPLHF. For the CDR3, the DNA is TGTGCCAGCAGCGTTAGTGCTAATTCACCCCTCCACTTT.

The J gene is TRBJ1-5, the V gene TRBV27; D perhaps matches TRBD1 (5 bases). Germline lookup yields CDR1 MNHEY and CDR2 SMNVEV (reference sequence). The length of the CDR3 is 13 residues. V was pared by 2 bases and J by 6 bases, with 8 bases between. The CDR3 nucleotides are TGTGCCAGCAGTTTAATGGGGGGTCAGCCCCAGCATTTT. This codes for CASSLMGGQPQHF.